One and the same sample provided the 24 T cell receptor beta chains below, sequenced in a study of cytomegalovirus exposure and HLA in healthy donors. The PCR employed 60 Vbeta primers together with 13 Jbeta primers. TCRdb's copy holds only in-frame clones and misses some; the assay was immunoSEQ multiplex PCR. The table lists about 78,000 clones, about three quarters of them singletons. Sequenced material: PBMCs. These receptors were obtained from a male donor in good health and CMV-seronegative.

Here the CDR3 DNA reads TGTGCCAGCAGTGAACAGGGGCGCAATCAGCCCCAGCATTTT. It is translated as CASSEQGRNQPQHF. The chain joins TRBV2 to TRBJ1-5, with D maybe TRBD1 (6 bases). Germline V gene data show CDR1 as SNHLY and CDR2 as FYNNEI. This CDR3 region has 14 residues. V shed 2 bases and J shed 2 bases, with 7 bases lying between them.

CDR3 sequence: CASSLAGGQETQYF. Here the CDR3 DNA reads TGTGCCAGCAGCTTAGCTGGAGGACAGGAGACCCAGTACTTC. V is TRBV7-2 and J is TRBJ2-5; a possible D gene is TRBD1 (6 bases). This CDR3 is built from 14 residues. CDR1 is SGHTA, CDR2 FQGNSA, per germline. The V gene lost 0 bases and the J gene lost 5 bases, with 10 bases spanning the gap.

The V gene is TRBV6-1, the J gene TRBJ2-1, with D unclear. The CDR3 covers 14 residues. Trimming cost V 11 bases and J 0 bases, with 14 bases left between them. Germline CDR1 is MNHNS and CDR2 is SASEGT. The CDR3 region has the DNA TGTGCCGTTCGGGTCTCGAGCTCCTACAATGAGCAGTTCTTC. Translation gives CAVRVSSSYNEQFF.

J is TRBJ2-5 and V is TRBV7-8; 7 bases are a match to TRBD2. Germline V gives CDR1 SGHVS, CDR2 FQNEAQ. The CDR3 sequence is 14 residues long. Trimming at V came to 1 base and at J to 5 bases, leaving 4 bases not matched to a gene. The CDR3 nucleotides are TGTGCCAGCAGCTTAGACCGGGGAGGGGAGACCCAGTACTTC. Protein: CASSLDRGGETQYF.

This clone has just a few counts. The V gene is TRBV4-1, the J gene TRBJ2-7; 8 bases align to TRBD1. This CDR3 is built from 15 residues. Losses at the gene ends were 1 base for V and 7 bases for J; bases not matched to a gene: 9. Per the germline V gene, CDR1 is MGHRA and CDR2 is YSYEKL. CDR3 DNA: TGCGCCAGCAGCCAAGCTCACAGGGGGACCGGGGAGCAGTACTTC. Translated: CASSQAHRGTGEQYF.

This clone came up once. The chain employs TRBV4-1 and TRBJ1-5; 7 bases are a match to TRBD1. CDR1 is MGHRA, CDR2 YSYEKL, per germline. The trim removed 0 bases at V and 11 bases at J, leaving 4 bases unmatched. The CDR3 has 13 residues. The CDR3 DNA is TGCGCCAGCAGCCAAGAAGAGGGACAGACCCAGCATTTT. Translated, it gives CASSQEEGQTQHF.

The V gene is TRBV2, the J gene TRBJ1-1; a possible D gene is TRBD1 (5 bases). This CDR3 region has 11 residues. V was cut by 11 bases and J by 4 bases, with 11 bases left in between. CDR1 and CDR2 from the germline V gene are SNHLY and FYNNEI. The CDR3 region is CAGHRFTEAFF. In DNA, the CDR3 is TGTGCCGGCCACAGGTTCACTGAAGCTTTCTTT.

This chain joins TRBV5-6 and TRBJ1-2; TRBD1 aligns across 8 bases. CDR1 and CDR2 from the germline V gene are SGHDT and YYEEEE. Trimming took 3 bases from V and 8 from J; bases not matched to a gene: 12. This CDR3 has 15 amino acids. CDR3 sequence: CASSSPFTTGGGYTF. The CDR3 DNA reads as TGTGCCAGCAGCTCGCCTTTCACTACAGGGGGGGGCTACACCTTC.

This sequence joins TRBV28 and TRBJ2-3; D is undetermined. V lost 2 bases and J 2 bases, leaving 11 bases between the germline ends. This CDR3 has 15 residues. Germline V CDR1 and CDR2: MDHEN, SYDVKM. The CDR3 spells CASSLNPVPTDTQYF. CDR3 in DNA: TGTGCCAGCAGTTTAAATCCAGTCCCCACAGATACGCAGTATTTT.

V gene TRBV4-2 combines with J gene TRBJ1-5; D is possibly TRBD1 (6 bases). This CDR3 spans 13 amino acids. V was pared by 0 bases and J by 7 bases, with 7 bases between. Per germline, CDR1 LGHNA and CDR2 YNFKEQ. In DNA, the CDR3 is TGTGCCAGCAGCCAAGACAGGGGACAGCCCCAGCATTTT. This encodes CASSQDRGQPQHF.

The chain employs TRBV7-6 and TRBJ2-2, with D maybe TRBD1 (6 bases). Germline-derived CDR1 and CDR2 are SGHVS and FNYEAQ. The V gene lost 7 bases and the J gene lost 0 bases, with 12 bases spanning the gap. The CDR3 spans 15 residues. DNA for the CDR3: TGTGCCAGCATTGGGGACACCTCGAACACCGGGGAGCTGTTTTTT. Residues: CASIGDTSNTGELFF.

In its sample, this clone was seen once. The rearrangement links TRBV28 to TRBJ2-1; D might be TRBD2 (7 bases). This CDR3 comprises 16 residues. CDR1 is MDHEN and CDR2 is SYDVKM in the germline V gene. Between the trimmed V and J ends, which lost 3 bases and 10 bases, there was a span of 22 bases. The CDR3 sequence is CASSLKAGRGVGEQFF. The CDR3 coding sequence is TGTGCCAGCAGTTTGAAAGCGGGGAGGGGGGTCGGCGAGCAGTTCTTC.

The chain links TRBV13 to TRBJ2-5, with TRBD1 as a possible D gene (6 bases). TRBJ2-7 matches the DNA end more closely, so the J call is doubtful. The V gene's germline CDR1 is PRHDT and CDR2 FYEKMQ (reference sequence). The CDR3 has 16 amino acids. The CDR3 DNA reads as TGTGCCAGCAGCTCCGGAACAGGGCGGGTGGTGTACGAGCAGTACTTC. Residues: CASSSGTGRVVYEQYF.

This chain links TRBV14 with TRBJ2-5; TRBD2 matches at 9 bases. After removal of 1 base from V and 4 bases from J, the junction contained 7 bases not matched to a gene. This CDR3 spans 16 amino acids. Per the germline V gene, CDR1 is SGHDN and CDR2 is FVKESK. CDR3 nucleotides: TGTGCCAGCAGCCAAGGGATAGCGGGAGATAGAGAGACCCAGTACTTC. Translated: CASSQGIAGDRETQYF. Full variable domain (missing parts from reference TRBV14 and TRBJ2-5): EAGVTQFPSHSVIEKGQTVTLRCDPISGHDNLYWYRRVMGKEIKFLLHFVKESKQDESGMPNNRFLAERTGGTYSTLKVQPAELEDSGVYFCASSQGIAGDRETQYFGPGTRLLVL.

The CDR3: CASSPEGLNEKLFF. As DNA, the CDR3 is TGCGCCAGCAGCCCTGAGGGTCTTAATGAAAAACTGTTTTTT. The chain combines TRBV4-1 with TRBJ1-4; D remains unclear. CDR1 is MGHRA, CDR2 YSYEKL, per germline. CDR3 size: 14 residues. The germline V and J ends were trimmed by 4 bases and 4 bases, with 10 bases remaining between them.

The chain couples TRBV29-1 to TRBJ1-1, with 7 bases matching TRBD1. Trimming removed 5 bases from V and 6 bases from J; junction bases left unmatched: 9. The V gene's germline CDR1 is SQVTM and CDR2 ANQGSEA. The CDR3 spans 13 residues. In DNA form, the CDR3 reads TGCAGCGTTCTACAGGGGAATGGGGCTGAAGCTTTCTTT. Protein product: CSVLQGNGAEAFF.

V is TRBV19 and J is TRBJ2-5; TRBD2 aligns across 8 bases. The V segment lost 8 bases and the J segment 3 bases; nucleotides outside the gene matches: 5. From germline, CDR1 is LNHDA and CDR2 SQIVND (reference sequence). CDR3 length: 13 amino acids. For the CDR3, the DNA is TGTGCCAGTGGGGAAGCGGGAGAAGAGACCCAGTACTTC. This translates into CASGEAGEETQYF.

This chain joins TRBV5-1 and TRBJ2-7, with TRBD2 matching over 7 bases. The CDR3 loop spans 16 amino acids. Germline-derived CDR1 and CDR2 are SGHRS and YFSETQ. V was clipped by 0 bases and J by 3 bases; unmatched bases: 9. The CDR3 nucleotides read TGCGCCAGCAGCTTGGATGTCTCTAGCGGTAACTACGAGCAGTACTTC. It is translated as CASSLDVSSGNYEQYF.

The chain joins TRBV29-1 to TRBJ2-1, with TRBD2 identical over 10 bases. The J segment lost 9 bases and the V segment lost 5 bases, leaving 10 bases of the junction unmatched. This CDR3 comprises 14 residues. Germline CDR1 reads SQVTM; CDR2 reads ANQGSEA. The CDR3 loop reads CSVLPAGGRSEQFF. As DNA, the CDR3 is TGCAGCGTTCTCCCAGCGGGGGGGCGTAGTGAGCAGTTCTTC.

This chain joins TRBV7-2 and TRBJ1-1; D unclear. CDR1 and CDR2 from the germline V gene are SGHTA and FQGNSA. This CDR3 has 14 residues. The ends were cut back, 1 base at V and 3 bases at J, with 9 bases in the middle. This CDR3 reads CASSLDSKYTEAFF. The CDR3 nucleotides are TGTGCCAGCAGCTTAGACTCAAAGTACACTGAAGCTTTCTTT.

The table lists this clone with a count of one. V gene TRBV30 combines with J gene TRBJ2-5; 9 bases are shared with TRBD1. The DNA end is a closer match to TRBJ2-7, so the J assignment may be wrong. The CDR3 is 13 amino acids. Germline V gives CDR1 GTSNPN, CDR2 SVGIG (reference sequence). CDR3 region: CAWSGDRDYEQYF. DNA of the CDR3: TGTGCCTGGAGTGGGGACAGGGACTACGAGCAGTACTTC.

This sequence joins TRBV9 and TRBJ1-4; perhaps TRBD1 as D (6 bases). The CDR3 contains 13 residues. Trimming left V 4 bases short and J 13 bases short, with 17 bases between. Per the germline V gene, CDR1 is SGDLS and CDR2 is YYNGEE. This CDR3 is CASSPGGKGGLFF. Written as DNA, the CDR3 is TGTGCCAGCAGCCCCGGGGGGAAGGGGGGACTGTTTTTT.

Only a few counts were recorded for this clone. V is TRBV7-9 and J is TRBJ2-1; a weak D match, TRBD2 (6 bases). CDR1 and CDR2 from the germline V gene are SEHNR and FQNEAQ (reference sequence). This CDR3 contains 13 residues. Trimming shortened V by 5 bases and J by 7 bases, and 12 bases separated the two germline ends. The CDR3 loop is CASSLGLSNEQFF. The CDR3 bases are TGTGCCAGCAGCCTGGGACTTTCAAATGAGCAGTTCTTC.

The V and J genes are TRBV4-1 and TRBJ2-5; 11 bases agree with TRBD2. Germline CDR1 MGHRA, CDR2 YSYEKL. J lost 3 bases, V lost 3 bases, and 9 bases had no gene match. This CDR3 region has 17 residues. CDR3 amino acids: CASSQYPGLAGKETQYF. The CDR3 bases are TGCGCCAGCAGCCAGTACCCCGGACTAGCGGGCAAAGAGACCCAGTACTTC.